This T cell receptor beta chain was recovered during a study of OX40 agonist ivuxolimab in advanced cancers. Overall study results and limits: No antigen was identified for the clonally expanded peripheral T cells.

Regarding this clone: Its cognate antigen is unknown.

TCRdb's copy holds only in-frame clones and misses some; the assay was immunoSEQ multiplex PCR. This table holds approximately 80,000 clones, roughly nine tenths found once. CDR1 and CDR2 from the germline V gene are SNHLY and FYNNEI. Trimming pared 1 base from V and 1 base from J, leaving 12 bases between. The CDR3 contains 16 residues. This TCR was sampled from an adult with an advanced solid tumor such as melanoma, head and neck, liver or kidney cancer. Sequencing used CD4+ or CD8+ T cells sorted from blood, obtained in a trial of the OX40 agonist ivuxolimab. V is TRBV2 and J is TRBJ2-3, with D hard to call. In DNA, the CDR3 is TGTGCCAGCAGTGAAGTTCTACGGCCGGGCACAGATACGCAGTATTTT. Translating gives CASSEVLRPGTDTQYF.